This T cell receptor beta chain originates from a study of blood T cell repertoires in COVID-19. Study as a whole: Spain, Italy and the United States supplied samples that represented acute and convalescent COVID-19. T cells, B-cell-depleted T cells, or PBMCs provided the cDNA or gDNA that served as material.

Germline V CDR1 and CDR2: MNHEY, SVGAGI. V lost 7 bases, J lost 4 bases, and 18 bases lay in between. CDR3 length: 15 residues. Original data processing: From reference gene primer amplification, estimates of nucleated cell counts were derived. Sequenced by immunoSEQ multiplex PCR; TCRdb stores in-frame clones only, minus some. The D gene and trimming were derived from the DNA, and the V and J assignments and clone size from that table. The sample has about 100,000 clones, over 65% seen once. The receptor was derived from a human donor in a cohort sampled during active COVID-19. The sequenced sample consisted of peripheral blood. The chain uses TRBV6-5 and TRBJ2-3; D is possibly TRBD2 (6 bases). The CDR3 region has the DNA TGTGCCAGCATTCCCCGACGAGGCGGGGCAGATACGCAGTATTTT. Translation gives CASIPRRGGADTQYF.